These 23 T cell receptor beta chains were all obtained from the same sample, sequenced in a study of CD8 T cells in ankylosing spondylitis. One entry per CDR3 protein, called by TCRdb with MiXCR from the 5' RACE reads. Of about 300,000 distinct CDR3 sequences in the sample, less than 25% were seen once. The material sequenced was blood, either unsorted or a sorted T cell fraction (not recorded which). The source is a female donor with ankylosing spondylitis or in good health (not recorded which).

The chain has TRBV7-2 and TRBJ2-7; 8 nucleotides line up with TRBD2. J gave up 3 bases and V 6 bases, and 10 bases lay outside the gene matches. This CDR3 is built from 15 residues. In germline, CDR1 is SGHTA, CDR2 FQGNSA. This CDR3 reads CASRPTTSDIYEQYF. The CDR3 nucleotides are TGTGCCAGCAGACCTACGACTAGCGATATCTACGAGCAGTACTTC.

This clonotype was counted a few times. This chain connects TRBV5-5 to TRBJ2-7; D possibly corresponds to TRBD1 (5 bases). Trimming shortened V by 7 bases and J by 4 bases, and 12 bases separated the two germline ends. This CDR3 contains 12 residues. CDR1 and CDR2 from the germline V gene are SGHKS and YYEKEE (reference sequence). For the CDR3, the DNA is TGTGCCAGCGGGGCGCTTTGGTACGAGCAGTACTTC. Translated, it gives CASGALWYEQYF.

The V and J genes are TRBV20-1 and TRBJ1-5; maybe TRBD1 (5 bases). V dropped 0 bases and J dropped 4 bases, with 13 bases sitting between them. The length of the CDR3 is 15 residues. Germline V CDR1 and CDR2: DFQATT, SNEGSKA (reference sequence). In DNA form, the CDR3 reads TGCAGTGCTAGAGACCCCATGGGGCTTAATCAGCCCCAGCATTTT. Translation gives CSARDPMGLNQPQHF.

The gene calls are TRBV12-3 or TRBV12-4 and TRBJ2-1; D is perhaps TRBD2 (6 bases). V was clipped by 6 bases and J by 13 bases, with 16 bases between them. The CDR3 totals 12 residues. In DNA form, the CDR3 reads TGTGCCAGCAGCGTCCGATCCGGGAGTCAGTTCTTC. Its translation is CASSVRSGSQFF.

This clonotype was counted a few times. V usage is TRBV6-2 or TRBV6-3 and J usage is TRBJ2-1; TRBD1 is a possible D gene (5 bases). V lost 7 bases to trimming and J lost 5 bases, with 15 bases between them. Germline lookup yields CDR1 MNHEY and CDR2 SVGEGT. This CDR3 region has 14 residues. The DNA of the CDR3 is TGTGCCAGCACTCGACCGACAGAAAACAATGAGCAGTTCTTC. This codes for CASTRPTENNEQFF.

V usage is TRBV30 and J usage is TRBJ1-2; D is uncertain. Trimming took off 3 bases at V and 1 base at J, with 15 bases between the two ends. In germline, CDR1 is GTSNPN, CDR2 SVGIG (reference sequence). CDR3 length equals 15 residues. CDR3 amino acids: CAWSPGSGSNYGYTF. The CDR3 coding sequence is TGTGCCTGGAGCCCCGGTTCGGGGAGTAACTATGGCTACACCTTC.

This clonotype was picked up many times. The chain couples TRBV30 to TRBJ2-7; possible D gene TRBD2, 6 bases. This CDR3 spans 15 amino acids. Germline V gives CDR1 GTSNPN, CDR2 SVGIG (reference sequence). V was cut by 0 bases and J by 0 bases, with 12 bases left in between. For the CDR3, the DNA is TGTGCCTGGAGTGTAGAGCGGGTCTTCTCCTACGAGCAGTACTTC. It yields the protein CAWSVERVFSYEQYF.

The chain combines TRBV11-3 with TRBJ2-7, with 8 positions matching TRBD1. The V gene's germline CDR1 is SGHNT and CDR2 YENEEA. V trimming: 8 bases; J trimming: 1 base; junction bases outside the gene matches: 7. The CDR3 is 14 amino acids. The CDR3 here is CASGHQGASYEQYF. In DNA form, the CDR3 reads TGTGCCAGCGGGCACCAGGGGGCTTCCTACGAGCAGTACTTC.

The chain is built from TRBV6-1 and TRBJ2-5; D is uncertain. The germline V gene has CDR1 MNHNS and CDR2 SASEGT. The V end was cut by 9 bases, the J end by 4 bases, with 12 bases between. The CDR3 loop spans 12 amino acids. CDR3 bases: TGTGCCAGGACTGCTCCCCGAGAGACCCAGTACTTC. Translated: CARTAPRETQYF.

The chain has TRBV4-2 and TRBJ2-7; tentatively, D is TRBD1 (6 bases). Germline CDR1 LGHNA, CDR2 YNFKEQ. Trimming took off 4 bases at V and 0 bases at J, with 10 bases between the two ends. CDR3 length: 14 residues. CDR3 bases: TGTGCCAGCAGCCGAGGACAGAGCTCCTACGAGCAGTACTTC. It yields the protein CASSRGQSSYEQYF.

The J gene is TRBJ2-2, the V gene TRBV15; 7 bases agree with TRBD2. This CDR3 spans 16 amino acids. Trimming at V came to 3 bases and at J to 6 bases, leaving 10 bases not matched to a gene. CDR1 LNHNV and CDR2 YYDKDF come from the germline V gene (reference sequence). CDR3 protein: CATSREPWLAAGELFF. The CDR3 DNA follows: TGTGCCACCAGCAGGGAGCCGTGGCTAGCGGCCGGGGAGCTGTTTTTT.

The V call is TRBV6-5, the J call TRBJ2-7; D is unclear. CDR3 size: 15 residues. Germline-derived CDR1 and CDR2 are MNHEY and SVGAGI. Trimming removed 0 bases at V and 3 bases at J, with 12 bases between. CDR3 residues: CASSYSLVALYEQYF. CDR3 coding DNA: TGTGCCAGCAGTTACTCGCTCGTAGCCCTCTACGAGCAGTACTTC.

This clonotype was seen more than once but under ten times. DNA of the CDR3: TGTGCCACCAGTGACCCGCGGACCCCCCACAATGAGCAGTTCTTC. Translated: CATSDPRTPHNEQFF. V gene TRBV24-1 combines with J gene TRBJ2-1, with D uncertain. This CDR3 comprises 15 residues. Germline V gene data show CDR1 as KGHDR and CDR2 as SFDVKD. V was cut by 4 bases and J by 5 bases, with 14 bases left in between.

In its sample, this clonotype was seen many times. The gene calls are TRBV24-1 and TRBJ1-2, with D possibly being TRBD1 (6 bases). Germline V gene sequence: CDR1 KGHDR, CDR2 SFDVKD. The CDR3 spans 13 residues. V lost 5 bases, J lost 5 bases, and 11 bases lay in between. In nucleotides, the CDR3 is TGTGCCACCAGTGCAGGGGCCGGGTATGGCTACACCTTC. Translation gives CATSAGAGYGYTF.

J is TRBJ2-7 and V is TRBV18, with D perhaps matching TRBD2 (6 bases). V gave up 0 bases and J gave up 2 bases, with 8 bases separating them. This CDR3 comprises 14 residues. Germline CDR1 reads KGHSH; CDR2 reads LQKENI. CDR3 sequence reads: CASSPPGRTYEQYF. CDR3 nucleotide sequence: TGTGCCAGCTCACCACCAGGGAGGACCTACGAGCAGTACTTC.

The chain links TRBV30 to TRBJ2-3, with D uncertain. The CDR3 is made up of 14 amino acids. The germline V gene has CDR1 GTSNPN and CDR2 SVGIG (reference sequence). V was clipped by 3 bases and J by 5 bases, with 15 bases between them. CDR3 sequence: CAWRTAPPGDTQYF. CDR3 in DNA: TGTGCCTGGAGAACAGCCCCTCCCGGAGATACGCAGTATTTT. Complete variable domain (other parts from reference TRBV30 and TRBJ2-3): SQTIHQWPATLVQPVGSPLSLECTVEGTSNPNLYWYRQAAGRGLQLLFYSVGIGQISSEVPQNLSASRPQDRQFILSSKKLLLSDSGFYLCAWRTAPPGDTQYFGPGTRLTVL.

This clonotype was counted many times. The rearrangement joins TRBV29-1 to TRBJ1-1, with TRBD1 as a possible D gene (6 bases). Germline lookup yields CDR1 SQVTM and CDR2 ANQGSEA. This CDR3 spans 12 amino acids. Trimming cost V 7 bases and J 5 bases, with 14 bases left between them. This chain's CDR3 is CSGQGQGTEAFF. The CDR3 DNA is TGCAGCGGGCAGGGGCAGGGGACTGAAGCTTTCTTT.

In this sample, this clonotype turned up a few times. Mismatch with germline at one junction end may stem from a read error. CDR3 sequence (DNA): TGTGCCAGCCTCAAACCGGGACTAGCGTCCTATAATGAGCAGTTCTTC. Residues: CASLKPGLASYNEQFF. This chain joins TRBV6-1 and TRBJ2-1; TRBD2 matches at 10 bases. The CDR3 extends over 16 amino acids. Germline V gives CDR1 MNHNS, CDR2 SASEGT.

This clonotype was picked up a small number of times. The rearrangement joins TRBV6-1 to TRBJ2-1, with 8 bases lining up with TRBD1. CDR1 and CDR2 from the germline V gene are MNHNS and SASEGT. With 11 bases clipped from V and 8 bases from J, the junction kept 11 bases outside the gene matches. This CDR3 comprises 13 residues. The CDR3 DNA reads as TGTGCCCATAGGACAGGGAACGGCGATGAGCAGTTCTTC. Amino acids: CAHRTGNGDEQFF.

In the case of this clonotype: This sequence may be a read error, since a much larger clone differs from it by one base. The CDR3 reads CASSETSDYGKLFF. The CDR3 nucleotides read TGTGCCAGCAGCGAAACTAGCGATTACGGGAAGCTGTTTTTT. V usage is TRBV9 and J usage is TRBJ2-2; 7 positions match TRBD2. CDR1 and CDR2 from the germline V gene are SGDLS and YYNGEE. The CDR3 is 14 residues long.

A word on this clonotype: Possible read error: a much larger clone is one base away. The CDR3 sequence is CSAERDSAYNEQFF. The DNA of the CDR3 is TGCAGCGCTGAGCGGGACAGCGCCTACAATGAGCAGTTCTTC. V gene TRBV29-1 combines with J gene TRBJ2-1; the D call may be TRBD1 or TRBD2 (7 bases each). Trimming left V 7 bases short and J 2 bases short, with 15 bases between. Looked up from germline, CDR1 is SQVTM and CDR2 is ANQGSEA. CDR3 length: 14 amino acids.

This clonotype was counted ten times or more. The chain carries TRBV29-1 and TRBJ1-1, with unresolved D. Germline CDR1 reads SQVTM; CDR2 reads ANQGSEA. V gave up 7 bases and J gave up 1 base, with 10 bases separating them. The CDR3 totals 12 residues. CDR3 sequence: CSAWWQNTEAFF. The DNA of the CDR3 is TGCAGCGCCTGGTGGCAGAACACTGAAGCTTTCTTT.

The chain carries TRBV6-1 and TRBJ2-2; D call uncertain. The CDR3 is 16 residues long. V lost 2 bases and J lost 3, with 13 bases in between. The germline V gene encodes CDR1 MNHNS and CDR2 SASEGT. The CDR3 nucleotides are TGTGCCAGCAGTGAACGAGTGGGAACCCACACCGGGGAGCTGTTTTTT. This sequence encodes CASSERVGTHTGELFF.